This section outlines one T cell receptor (beta chain) sequence together with its context. The sample is drawn from a study of T cell changes during pregnancy in multiple sclerosis. TCRdb's copy holds only in-frame clones and misses some; the assay was immunoSEQ multiplex PCR. The repertoire has fewer than 40,000 clones, roughly nine tenths of them found once; the top ten carry around 5%. V shed 0 bases and J 2 bases; nucleotides not matched to a gene: 7. The CDR3 has 17 amino acids. Germline V gene data show CDR1 as SGDLS and CDR2 as YYNGEE. This receptor was obtained from a female donor with multiple sclerosis, enrolled in a pregnancy study. Sequences were derived from CD8+ T cells from peripheral blood mononuclear cells, sampled in the first trimester of pregnancy. This chain joins TRBV9 and TRBJ2-3, with 9 bases fitting TRBD2. CDR3 nucleotide sequence: TGTGCCAGCAGCGTAGGGTCTAGCGGGATAACCACAGATACGCAGTATTTT. It codes for CASSVGSSGITTDTQYF. The full variable domain, its missing parts supplied by reference TRBV9 and TRBJ2-3, is DSGVTQTPKHLITATGQRVTLRCSPRSGDLSVYWYQQSLDQGLQFLIQYYNGEERAKGNILERFSAQQFPDLHSELNLSSLELGDSALYFCASSVGSSGITTDTQYFGPGTRLTVL.